The clone carrying this TCR beta chain has only a few counts. Its antigen is undetermined. The entry originates in a study of glioma-infiltrating T cells. General study points: Gliomas, especially low-grade, showed above-expected tissue-blood divergence; non-neoplastic patients showed below. Tissue and blood shared very few CDR3 sequences.

Amplification of TCR alpha and beta CDR3 regions from RNA used iRepertoire nested multiplex PCR. One-step reverse transcription and amplification started from about 100-400 ng of tissue mRNA or PBMC total RNA. Each CDR3 protein gets one entry after TCRdb re-called the multiplex PCR reads with MiXCR. The sample yields 93,000 or so distinct CDR3 sequences, under 30% seen once. The source of this sequence is a human donor with low-grade glioma or glioblastoma, undergoing nonglioma brain surgery, or in good health (not recorded which). The sample taken for sequencing was glioma tissue, nonneoplastic brain tissue, or PBMCs (not recorded which).

The CDR3 DNA reads TGTGCCAGCAGCCAAGATCTTAACAGGGCCACCGAGCAGTACTTC. Amino acid sequence: CASSQDLNRATEQYF. The chain joins TRBV3-1 to TRBJ2-7; the D gene is possibly TRBD1 (6 bases). Trimming shortened V by 0 bases and J by 6 bases, and 15 bases separated the two germline ends. The length of the CDR3 is 15 residues. Germline V gene data show CDR1 as LGHDT and CDR2 as YNNKEL (reference sequence).